Each of the 14 T cell receptor beta chains below was sequenced from the same sample in a study of T-cell reconstitution after alpha-beta-depleted transplantation in children. Unique molecular identifiers were incorporated when the TCRbeta library was constructed. TCRdb re-derived calls from the PCR reads in MiXCR, one entry per CDR3 protein. The sample consists of 250,000 to 300,000 distinct CDR3 sequences, 9.9% of them appearing once. The starting material was PBMCs from the stem cell graft donor, obtained from the stem cell graft. The receptors derive from a human donor who donated a stem cell graft to a child with SCID.

This clonotype appeared a few times. This chain uses TRBV7-9 with TRBJ1-2, with D possibly being TRBD1 (5 bases). The CDR3 has 15 residues. CDR1 and CDR2 from the germline V gene are SEHNR and FQNEAQ (reference sequence). Trimming pared 4 bases from V and 5 bases from J, leaving 17 bases between. As DNA, the CDR3 is TGTGCCAGCAGCTCACGGACCACAGGAGGGTATGGCTACACCTTC. This codes for CASSSRTTGGYGYTF.

This clonotype was counted a few times. This chain connects TRBV2 to TRBJ1-6; unclear D gene. V was cut by 8 bases and J by 4 bases, with 27 bases left in between. This CDR3 has 19 residues. Per the germline V gene, CDR1 is SNHLY and CDR2 is FYNNEI. This CDR3 reads CASGTPESLNEGYNSPLHF. In nucleotides, the CDR3 is TGTGCCAGCGGAACTCCAGAGAGTCTGAATGAGGGTTATAATTCACCCCTCCACTTT.

This clonotype has just a few counts. V and J are TRBV7-9 and TRBJ1-5; D remains ambiguous. V shed 6 bases and J shed 5 bases, with 11 bases lying between them. This CDR3 is 13 amino acids long. From germline, CDR1 is SEHNR and CDR2 FQNEAQ (reference sequence). CDR3 sequence (DNA): TGTGCCAGCAGAGTAGACGGTTATCAGCCCCAGCATTTT. This encodes CASRVDGYQPQHF. The whole variable domain, remainder taken from reference TRBV7-9 and TRBJ1-5, is DTGVSQNPRHKITKRGQNVTFRCDPISEHNRLYWYRQTLGQGPEFLTYFQNEAQLEKSRLLSDRFSAERPKGSFSTLEIQRTEQGDSAMYLCASRVDGYQPQHFGDGTRLSIL.

This clonotype was detected ten times or more. The chain recombines TRBV27 with TRBJ1-3; tentatively, D is TRBD1 (5 bases). Deletions cut 2 bases from V and 2 bases from J, with 10 bases between. Looked up from germline, CDR1 is MNHEY and CDR2 is SMNVEV (reference sequence). This CDR3 comprises 15 residues. CDR3 residues: CASSLGRETGNTIYF. The CDR3 nucleotides are TGTGCCAGCAGTTTAGGCAGGGAAACTGGAAACACCATATATTTT.

This clonotype appeared once. V is TRBV5-1 and J is TRBJ2-7; weak D call: TRBD2 (5 bases). Trimming pared 0 bases from V and 3 bases from J, leaving 13 bases between. This CDR3 is built from 15 residues. Germline CDR1 is SGHRS and CDR2 is YFSETQ. The CDR3 loop reads CASSLGWRAGYEQYF. In DNA form, the CDR3 reads TGCGCCAGCAGCTTGGGTTGGCGGGCCGGCTACGAGCAGTACTTC.

This clonotype appeared a few times. The chain joins TRBV20-1 to TRBJ1-1; 7 nucleotides align to TRBD1. The CDR3 length is 14 residues. V gave up 0 bases and J gave up 2 bases; unmatched junction bases: 3. Germline CDR1 DFQATT, CDR2 SNEGSKA (reference sequence). CDR3 DNA sequence: TGCAGTGCTAGAGACCGACAGGGAAACACTGAAGCTTTCTTT. It translates to CSARDRQGNTEAFF.

A single count supports this clonotype. This may be a read error, as it is one base from a much larger clone. This chain joins TRBV5-1 and TRBJ2-1; 9 nucleotides match TRBD2. CDR3 length: 16 amino acids. The V segment lost 4 bases and the J segment 0 bases; nucleotides outside the gene matches: 5. Germline V CDR1 and CDR2: SGHRS, YFSETQ. The CDR3 DNA follows: TGCGCCAGCAGCCAGACGCGGGGGGGCTCCTACAATGAGCAGTTCTTC. This gives the protein CASSQTRGGSYNEQFF.

This clonotype was detected only a few times. This rearrangement joins TRBV5-1 to TRBJ2-2, with unresolved D. The germline V and J ends were trimmed by 4 bases and 7 bases, with 20 bases remaining between them. Per the germline V gene, CDR1 is SGHRS and CDR2 is YFSETQ. This CDR3 is built from 16 residues. The DNA for the CDR3 is TGCGCCAGCAGCACCACCGGGTCCTTGAGTGGCGGGGAGCTGTTTTTT. Translating gives CASSTTGSLSGGELFF. The full variable domain, with the rest looked up from reference TRBV5-1 and TRBJ2-2, is KAGVTQTPRYLIKTRGQQVTLSCSPISGHRSVSWYQQTPGQGLQFLFEYFSETQRNKGNFPGRFSGRQFSNSRSEMNVSTLELGDSALYLCASSTTGSLSGGELFFGEGSRLTVL.

The CDR3: CASSPQDGASYEQYF. DNA of the CDR3: TGTGCCAGCTCACCACAGGATGGGGCCTCCTACGAGCAGTACTTC. The chain has TRBV18 and TRBJ2-7; D is perhaps TRBD1 (5 bases). Trimming took 1 base from V and 0 from J, leaving 10 bases between them. The germline V gene encodes CDR1 KGHSH and CDR2 LQKENI. This CDR3 is 15 amino acids long.

In its sample, this clonotype was seen a few times. CDR3 loop: CASSLQPSGTGELFF. The DNA of the CDR3 is TGCGCCAGCAGCTTGCAACCGTCCGGAACCGGGGAGCTGTTTTTT. The V and J genes are TRBV5-1 and TRBJ2-2; D remains ambiguous. The germline V and J ends were trimmed by 1 base and 5 bases, with 12 bases remaining between them. Germline V gene data show CDR1 as SGHRS and CDR2 as YFSETQ. The CDR3 totals 15 residues.

The rearrangement joins TRBV5-1 to TRBJ1-6; TRBD1 aligns across 12 bases. This CDR3 comprises 17 residues. J gave up 5 bases and V 4 bases, and 7 bases lay outside the gene matches. Germline CDR1 reads SGHRS; CDR2 reads YFSETQ. CDR3 protein: CASSQGQGAQNNSPLHF. As DNA, the CDR3 is TGCGCCAGCAGCCAGGGACAGGGGGCGCAGAATAATTCACCCCTCCACTTT.

The chain links TRBV4-1 to TRBJ2-6; D gene uncertain. This CDR3 region has 16 residues. CDR1 is MGHRA, CDR2 YSYEKL, per germline. Trimming took off 7 bases at V and 0 bases at J, with 13 bases between the two ends. The CDR3 is CASKPYLSSGANVLTF. In DNA form, the CDR3 reads TGCGCCAGCAAACCCTACCTCAGCTCTGGGGCCAACGTCCTGACTTTC.

This clonotype was detected a few times. The genes are TRBV12-3 or TRBV12-4 and TRBJ2-1; possibly TRBD2 for D (7 bases). V lost 1 base and J 4 bases, leaving 11 bases between the germline ends. This CDR3 spans 15 amino acids. The CDR3 DNA is TGTGCCAGCAGTTTAGGGGGGGGGCCTTACAATGAGCAGTTCTTC. It yields the protein CASSLGGGPYNEQFF.

The chain uses TRBV29-1 and TRBJ2-3; D is uncertain. CDR3 length: 13 residues. CDR1 and CDR2 (germline): SQVTM, ANQGSEA. Trimming pared 5 bases from V and 2 bases from J, leaving 11 bases between. In DNA, the CDR3 is TGCAGCGTTTTGACCTTCCACACAGATACGCAGTATTTT. It codes for CSVLTFHTDTQYF.